This TCR beta chain was identified during a study of OX40 agonist ivuxolimab in advanced cancers. Blood got drawn at baseline, again on cycle 4 day 1, and then on cycle 7 day 1. Some clones are missing from TCRdb's copy, which holds only in-frame ones; the method was immunoSEQ multiplex PCR. The data contain more than 50,000 clones, around 86% of them singletons. A word on this clone: What it binds is unknown.

V lost 5 bases and J 7 bases, leaving 21 bases between the germline ends. The CDR3 is 16 residues long. Germline-derived CDR1 and CDR2 are LNHDA and SQIVND (reference sequence). Whole-study findings and limits: The study observed clonal expansion of CD4+ and CD8+ blood T cells by week 6 at 0.1 to 3.0 mg/kg. On average, CD8+ T cells showed a greater number of expanded clones than CD4+.

The receptor was derived from an adult with an advanced solid tumor such as melanoma, head and neck, liver or kidney cancer. The starting material was CD4+ or CD8+ T cells sorted from blood, obtained in a trial of the OX40 agonist ivuxolimab. The chain is built from TRBV19 and TRBJ2-1; TRBD1 is a possible D gene (6 bases). The CDR3 sequence: CASSPSQGRSTNEQFF. Here the CDR3 DNA reads TGTGCCAGTAGTCCTTCACAGGGTAGGTCGACGAATGAGCAGTTCTTC.